Included here is one T cell receptor beta chain sequence, with context. The CDR3 length is 15 residues. Germline V gene lookup returns CDR1 SGHRS and CDR2 YFSETQ. Trimming left V 6 bases short and J 4 bases short, with 19 bases between. This specimen comes from a study of cytotoxic CD8 clonotypes in ibrutinib-treated CLL. Sequencing was performed with immunoSEQ multiplex PCR; in TCRdb, only in-frame clones are kept and a portion is missing. There are approximately 100,000 clones in the sample; 70% to 80% occur only once, and 25% to 40% lies in the top ten. The TCR was taken from a human donor with chronic lymphocytic leukemia. The sample here was PBMCs, taken after 12 months of ibrutinib treatment. J is TRBJ1-2 and V is TRBV5-1; D perhaps matches TRBD1 (5 bases). The CDR3 protein is CASKTSSGLTYGYTF. The CDR3, as DNA: TGCGCCAGCAAAACCTCGTCGGGACTCACCTATGGCTACACCTTC.